This TCR beta chain was sequenced during a study of shared clonotypes between healthy human individuals (dated by TCRdb to 2019 to 2021). In terms of the full investigation: Three men and a couple of women, aged 18 to 49 years, made up the cohort. Per donor, three plates each were used for CD4 naive and CD4 memory, two for CD8 naive, and one for CD8 memory. To estimate repertoire size and how much clonotype sharing occurs between individuals, the study deeply sequenced the blood TCR repertoires of 4 to 6 healthy adults. To increase sequencing depth and limit assay-specific biases, different laboratories used diverse techniques to prepare libraries and sequence TCR repertoires. Each donor's leukapheresis produced roughly between roughly 0.85 and 9.5 billion PBMCs.

V was cut back by 1 base and J by 3 bases, leaving a gap of 11 bases between them. The CDR3 holds 15 amino acids from the cysteine to the phenylalanine. Only CDR3 DNA remains: 45 bases, in frame from the first base. CDR1 and CDR2, looked up from the germline V gene, are SGHRS and YFSETQ. The donors were healthy, HIV-negative adults with no recently reported acute infections or vaccinations. Every donor was a Caucasian adult residing in Nashville, Tennessee, USA. CD4+ T cells were enriched by magnetic negative selection; naive cells were then positively selected on CD45RA, and the negative fraction formed the memory subset. Blood was collected by leukapheresis, and PBMCs were isolated by Ficoll-Histopaque density gradient centrifugation and then cryopreserved in liquid nitrogen vapor phase. Purity and quantity of every magnetically sorted T cell population were checked by analytical flow cytometry. Genomic DNA was isolated from each sorted fraction and quantified by UV absorbance on a Nanodrop 2000c.

Overall results and qualifications from the work: Estimated clonotype richness was generally larger for naive than for memory subsets. Incomplete sequencing was indicated by rarefaction of sorted-subset datasets, despite the large sequencing depth. Sampling was limited to blood, and TCR repertoires in tissue likely differ from TCR repertoires in blood. Pairwise subsampling led to the expectation that sequencing depth would affect the degree of clonotype sharing among donors. Across four donors, roughly 5% of naive CD4, 3% to 4% of naive CD8, roughly 2.3% of memory CD4, and approximately 0.4% of memory CD8 clonotypes were shared. Compared with non-shared clonotypes, the clonotypes found in all four sorted-subset donors had higher generation probabilities. Because the study included a small number of donors, the genetic and exposure-history diversity represented was limited.

A note on this clone: What antigen it recognizes has not been identified. Base qualities are not provided; no much larger clone lies one nucleotide away.

Using the deep immunoSEQ assay, TCR CDR3 regions were amplified from genomic DNA by multiplex PCR. Genomic DNA extracted from each cell subset was distributed evenly over all wells of several immunoSEQ 96-well plates, and each plate served as one replicate. Each replicate PCR for sorted subsets received roughly 0.2 ug genomic DNA, equal to 28,000 or so T cell genomes. Purified libraries were quantified with a Qubit 3.0 fluorometer, sized on a Bioanalyzer 2100, and re-quantified with the KAPA Library Quantification kit. A separate single-read 150-cycle Illumina NextSeq 550 flow cell was used to sequence each immunoSEQ 96-well plate. From the authors' description of their analysis: Because the immunoSEQ output included only junctional sequences and no quality scores, the filtering could not be the same as the filtering used for full-length reads. Sequences were annotated with PyIR, a Python wrapper for IgBLAST v1.9, using IMGT germline references to assign V/J genes and CDR3. Reads with weak V/J assignments (E-value above 1e-6), missing CDR3, stop codons, out-of-frame junctions, or ambiguous translated residues were removed. V3J clonotypes were defined as sequences sharing the same inferred V gene, J gene, and CDR3 amino acid sequence. To compute the percentage overlap between repertoires, the number of shared unique clonotypes was divided by the size of the smaller repertoire. Richness of each repertoire was evaluated using RTK rarefaction, the Chao1 estimator, and Recon v2.1 estimates of unobserved clonotypes. Generation probabilities were computed with OLGA for all TCRbeta clonotypes obtained by the gDNA method from a few donors. The clones in this table, taken by TCRdb from immuneACCESS, are in-frame only. Not every clone is retained; where verified, under half of the shortfall comes from an unresolved V gene, and the cause of the rest is unknown. That table is the source of V, J and clone size, and D and trimming were worked out from the DNA. For this sample the table gives approximately 2.5 million clones, of which under 95% were detected only once. Around 0.37% of the sample lies in the top ten.

Input material: naive CD4+ T cells from PBMCs. Interpreted using the paper, the cell subset or site label stands for: CD45RA+ positively selected. This clonotype originated in a man aged 18 to 29 in good health. Some clones in this sample may be carry-over from other donors' samples. Here the chain combines TRBV5-1 and TRBJ1-5; TRBD1 might be the D gene, on 6 matching bases. The DNA is as follows: TGCGCCAGCAGCTTGAAAGGGGGTTTCAATCAGCCCCAGCATTTT. Translated, this is CASSLKGGFNQPQHF. The full variable domain, with segments outside the CDR3 supplied by the reference TRBV5-1 and TRBJ1-5 proteins, appears as KAGVTQTPRYLIKTRGQQVTLSCSPISGHRSVSWYQQTPGQGLQFLFEYFSETQRNKGNFPGRFSGRQFSNSRSEMNVSTLELGDSALYLCASSLKGGFNQPQHFGDGTRLSIL.